This T cell receptor (beta chain) comes out of a study of blood T cell repertoires in COVID-19. Across the study: The origin of the acute and convalescent COVID-19 samples was the United States, Italy and Spain. Sources were T cells, B-cell-depleted T cells, or PBMCs; the material itself was cDNA or gDNA.

V dropped 6 bases and J dropped 7 bases, with 13 bases sitting between them. CDR1 is SNHLY and CDR2 is FYNNEI in the germline V gene. This CDR3 contains 12 residues. As processed by the authors: By means of reference gene primer amplification, nucleated cell counts were estimated. Repertoires were generated with immunoSEQ multiplex PCR, while TCRdb's copy carries only in-frame clones and drops some. V, J and clone size were drawn from that table, and D and trimming were deduced from the DNA. The sample has approximately 170,000 clones, about 87% seen once. The Seattle site enrolled patients during active infection and followed them longitudinally.

The sequence derives from a woman at least 80 years old with COVID-19, enrolled during active disease. Sequencing was done on a sample of peripheral blood. The rearrangement uses TRBV2 and TRBJ2-7; tentatively, D is TRBD1 (5 bases). In DNA form, the CDR3 reads TGTGCCAGCAGGGTTGACAAGGGGGAGCAGTACTTC. Translation gives CASRVDKGEQYF.